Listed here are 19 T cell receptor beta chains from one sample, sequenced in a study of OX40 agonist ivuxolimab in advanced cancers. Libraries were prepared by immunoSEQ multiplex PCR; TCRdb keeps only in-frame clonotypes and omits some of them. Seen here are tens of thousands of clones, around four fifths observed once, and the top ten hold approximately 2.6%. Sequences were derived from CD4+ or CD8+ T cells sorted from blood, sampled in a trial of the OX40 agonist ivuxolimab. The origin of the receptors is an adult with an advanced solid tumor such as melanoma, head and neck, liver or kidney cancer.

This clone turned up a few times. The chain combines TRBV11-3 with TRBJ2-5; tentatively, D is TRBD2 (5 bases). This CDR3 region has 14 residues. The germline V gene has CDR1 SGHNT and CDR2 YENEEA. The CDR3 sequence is CASTRAALGETQYF. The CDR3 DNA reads TGTGCTTCAACGAGGGCAGCCTTGGGGGAGACCCAGTACTTC.

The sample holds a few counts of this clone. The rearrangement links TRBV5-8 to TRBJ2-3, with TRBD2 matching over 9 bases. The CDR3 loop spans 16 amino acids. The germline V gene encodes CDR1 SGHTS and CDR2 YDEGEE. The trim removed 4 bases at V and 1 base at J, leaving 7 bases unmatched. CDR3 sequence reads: CASSPGGGRGTDTQYF. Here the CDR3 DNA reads TGTGCCAGCAGCCCCGGGGGCGGGAGGGGCACAGATACGCAGTATTTT.

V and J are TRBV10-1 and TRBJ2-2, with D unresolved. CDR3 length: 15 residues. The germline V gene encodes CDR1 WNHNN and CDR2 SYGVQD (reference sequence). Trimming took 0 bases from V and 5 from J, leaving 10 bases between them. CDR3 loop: CASSESIWGTGELFF. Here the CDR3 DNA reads TGCGCCAGCAGTGAGTCGATATGGGGAACCGGGGAGCTGTTTTTT.

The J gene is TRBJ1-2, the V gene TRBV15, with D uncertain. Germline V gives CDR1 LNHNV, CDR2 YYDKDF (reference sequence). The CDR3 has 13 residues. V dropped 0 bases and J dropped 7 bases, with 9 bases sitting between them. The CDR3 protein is CATSRDLVGGYTF. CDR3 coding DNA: TGTGCCACCAGCAGAGATCTTGTGGGTGGCTACACCTTC. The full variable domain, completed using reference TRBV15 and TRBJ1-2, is DAMVIQNPRYQVTQFGKPVTLSCSQTLNHNVMYWYQQKSSQAPKLLFHYYDKDFNNEADTPDNFQSRRPNTSFCFLDIRSPGLGDTAMYLCATSRDLVGGYTFGSGTRLTVV.

The CDR3 spells CASSQDHQGATNYGYTF. CDR3 nucleotide sequence: TGCGCCAGCAGCCAAGATCATCAGGGGGCGACAAACTATGGCTACACCTTC. The genes are TRBV4-3 and TRBJ1-2, with 8 bases lining up with TRBD1. Germline values: CDR1 LGHNA, CDR2 YSLEER. There are 17 residues in the CDR3. V gave up 0 bases and J gave up 2 bases; unmatched junction bases: 8.

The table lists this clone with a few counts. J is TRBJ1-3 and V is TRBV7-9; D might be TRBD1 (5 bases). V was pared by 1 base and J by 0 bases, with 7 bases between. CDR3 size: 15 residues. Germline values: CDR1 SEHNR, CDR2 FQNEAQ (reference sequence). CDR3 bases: TGTGCCAGCAGCTTAGGACAGAGCTCTGGAAACACCATATATTTT. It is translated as CASSLGQSSGNTIYF.

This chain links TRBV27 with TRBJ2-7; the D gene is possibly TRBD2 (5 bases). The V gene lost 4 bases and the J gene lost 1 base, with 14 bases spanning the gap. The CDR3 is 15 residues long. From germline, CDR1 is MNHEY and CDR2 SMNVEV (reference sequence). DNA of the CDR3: TGTGCCAGCAGTTGGCGGGCCTTACGTTCCTACGAGCAGTACTTC. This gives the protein CASSWRALRSYEQYF.

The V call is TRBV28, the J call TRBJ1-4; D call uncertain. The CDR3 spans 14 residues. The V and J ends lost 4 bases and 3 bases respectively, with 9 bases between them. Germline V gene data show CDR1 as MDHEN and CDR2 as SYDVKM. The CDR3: CASSSAGANEKLFF. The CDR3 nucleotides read TGTGCCAGCAGTTCCGCCGGTGCTAATGAAAAACTGTTTTTT.

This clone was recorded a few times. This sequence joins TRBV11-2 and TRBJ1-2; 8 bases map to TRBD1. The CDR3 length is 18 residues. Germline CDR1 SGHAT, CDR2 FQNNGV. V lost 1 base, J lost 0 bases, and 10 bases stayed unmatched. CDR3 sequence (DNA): TGTGCCAGCAGCTTAGTTGGCGACAGGGGATTAGCTAACTATGGCTACACCTTC. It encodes CASSLVGDRGLANYGYTF.

The CDR3 region is CASSFTPHEQFF. The CDR3 nucleotides read TGTGCCAGCAGCTTCACCCCCCATGAGCAGTTCTTC. This chain joins TRBV11-3 and TRBJ2-1; D remains unclear. V was clipped by 3 bases and J by 8 bases, with 8 bases between them. CDR1 is SGHNT, CDR2 YENEEA, per germline. The CDR3 sequence is 12 residues long. Variable domain in full (rest from reference TRBV11-3 and TRBJ2-1): EAGVVQSPRYKIIEKKQPVAFWCNPISGHNTLYWYLQNLGQGPELLIRYENEEAVDDSQLPKDRFSAERLKGVDSTLKIQPAELGDSAVYLCASSFTPHEQFFGPGTRLTVL.

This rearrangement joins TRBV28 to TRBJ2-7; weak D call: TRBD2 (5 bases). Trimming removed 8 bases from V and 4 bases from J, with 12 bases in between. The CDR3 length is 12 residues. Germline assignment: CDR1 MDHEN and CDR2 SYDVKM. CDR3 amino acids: CASWSSLYEQYF. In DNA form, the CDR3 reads TGTGCCAGCTGGTCTAGCCTTTACGAGCAGTACTTC.

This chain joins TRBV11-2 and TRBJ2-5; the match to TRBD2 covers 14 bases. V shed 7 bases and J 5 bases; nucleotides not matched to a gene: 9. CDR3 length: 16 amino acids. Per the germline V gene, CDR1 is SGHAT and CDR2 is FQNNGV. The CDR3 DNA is TGTGCCAGCACCCCGACTAGCGGGAGGGCAAGGGAGACCCAGTACTTC. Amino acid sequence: CASTPTSGRARETQYF.

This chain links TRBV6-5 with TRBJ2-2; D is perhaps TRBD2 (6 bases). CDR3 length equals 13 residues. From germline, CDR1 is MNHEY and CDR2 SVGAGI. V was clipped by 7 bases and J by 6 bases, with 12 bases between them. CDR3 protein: CASKEGRAGELFF. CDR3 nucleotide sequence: TGTGCCAGCAAGGAGGGACGCGCCGGGGAGCTGTTTTTT.

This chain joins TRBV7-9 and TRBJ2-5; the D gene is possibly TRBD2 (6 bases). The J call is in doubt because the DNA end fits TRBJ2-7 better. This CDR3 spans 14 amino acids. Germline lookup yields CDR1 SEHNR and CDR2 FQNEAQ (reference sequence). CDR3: CASSSHGTFDEQYF. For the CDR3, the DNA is TGTGCCAGCAGCTCCCACGGGACTTTTGACGAGCAGTACTTC.

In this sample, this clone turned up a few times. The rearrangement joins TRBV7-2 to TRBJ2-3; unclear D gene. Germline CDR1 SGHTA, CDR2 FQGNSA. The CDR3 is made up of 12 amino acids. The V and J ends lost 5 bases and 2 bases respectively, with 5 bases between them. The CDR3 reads CASSLYTDTQYF. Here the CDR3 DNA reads TGTGCCAGCAGCCTTTACACAGATACGCAGTATTTT.

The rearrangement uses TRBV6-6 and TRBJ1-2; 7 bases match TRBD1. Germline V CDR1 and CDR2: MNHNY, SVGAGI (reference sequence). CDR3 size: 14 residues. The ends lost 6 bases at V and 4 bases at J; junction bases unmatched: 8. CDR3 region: CASRTYGTAYGYTF. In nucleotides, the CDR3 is TGTGCCAGCAGAACATACGGGACAGCCTATGGCTACACCTTC.

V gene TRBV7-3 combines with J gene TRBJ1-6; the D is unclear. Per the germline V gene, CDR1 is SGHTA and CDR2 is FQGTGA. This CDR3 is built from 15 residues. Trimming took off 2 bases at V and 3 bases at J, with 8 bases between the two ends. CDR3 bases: TGTGCCAGCAGCTTAGCCGGGCACTATAATTCACCCCTCCACTTT. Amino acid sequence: CASSLAGHYNSPLHF.

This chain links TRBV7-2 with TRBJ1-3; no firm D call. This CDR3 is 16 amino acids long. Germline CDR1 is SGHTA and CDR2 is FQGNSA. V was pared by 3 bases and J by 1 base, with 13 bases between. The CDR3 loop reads CASSFGPRKSGNTIYF. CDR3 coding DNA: TGTGCCAGCAGCTTTGGGCCACGGAAATCTGGAAACACCATATATTTT.

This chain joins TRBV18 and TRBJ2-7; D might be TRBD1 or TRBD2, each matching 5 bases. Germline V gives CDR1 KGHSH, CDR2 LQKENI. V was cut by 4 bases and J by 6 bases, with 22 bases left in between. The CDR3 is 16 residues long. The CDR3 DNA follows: TGTGCCAGCTCACTTAATCTGCCGGGACCAAGGGGCGAGCAGTACTTC. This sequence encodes CASSLNLPGPRGEQYF.